The 28 T cell receptor beta chains given below trace back to one sample, sequenced in a study of T cell changes during pregnancy in multiple sclerosis. Here immunoSEQ multiplex PCR was the method, and the copy in TCRdb shows in-frame clones only, minus some. The sample consists of fewer than 140,000 clones, just under 95% of them appearing once. Specimen: peripheral blood, collected after pregnancy. The receptors stem from a female donor with multiple sclerosis, enrolled in a pregnancy study.

The rearrangement uses TRBV10-3 and TRBJ2-3; TRBD2 agrees at 7 bases. The CDR3 totals 16 residues. Looked up from germline, CDR1 is ENHRY and CDR2 is SYGVKD. J gave up 2 bases and V 4 bases, and 9 bases lay outside the gene matches. The CDR3: CAISAAGLAATDTQYF. The DNA of the CDR3 is TGTGCCATCAGTGCGGCTGGGCTAGCGGCCACAGATACGCAGTATTTT.

V is TRBV5-1 and J is TRBJ2-2; 11 bases agree with TRBD2. V lost 4 bases and J lost 0; bases outside the gene matches: 14. There are 20 residues in the CDR3. Germline V gene sequence: CDR1 SGHRS, CDR2 YFSETQ. As DNA, the CDR3 is TGCGCCAGCAGCCTACCGACTAGCGGGACCCTTTTCGCGAACACCGGGGAGCTGTTTTTT. Its protein is CASSLPTSGTLFANTGELFF. The whole variable domain, remainder taken from reference TRBV5-1 and TRBJ2-2, is KAGVTQTPRYLIKTRGQQVTLSCSPISGHRSVSWYQQTPGQGLQFLFEYFSETQRNKGNFPGRFSGRQFSNSRSEMNVSTLELGDSALYLCASSLPTSGTLFANTGELFFGEGSRLTVL.

The CDR3 here is CASSQRLSSGANVLTF. CDR3 DNA: TGCGCCAGCAGCCAAAGACTGTCGTCTGGGGCCAACGTCCTGACTTTC. The chain employs TRBV4-1 and TRBJ2-6; D remains unclear. This CDR3 is 16 amino acids long. The germline V gene has CDR1 MGHRA and CDR2 YSYEKL. V was trimmed by 2 bases and J by 1 base, leaving 9 bases between them.

The gene calls are TRBV28 and TRBJ1-1; the match to TRBD1 covers 10 bases. The CDR3 length is 17 residues. Per germline, CDR1 MDHEN and CDR2 SYDVKM. With 5 bases clipped from V and 3 bases from J, the junction kept 12 bases outside the gene matches. The CDR3 sequence: CASSSLWGDRGDTEAFF. Here the CDR3 DNA reads TGTGCCAGCAGTAGTTTGTGGGGGGACAGGGGAGACACTGAAGCTTTCTTT.

The gene calls are TRBV6-1 and TRBJ2-7; 7 nucleotides agree with TRBD2. V was pared by 5 bases and J by 6 bases, with 7 bases of the junction left unmatched. This CDR3 comprises 13 residues. Germline values: CDR1 MNHNS, CDR2 SASEGT. The CDR3 coding sequence is TGTGCCAGCAGTCGGGGGGTATCGGTCGAGCAGTACTTC. Translated: CASSRGVSVEQYF.

This clone was observed a single time. This chain links TRBV6-1 with TRBJ2-7; TRBD1 matches 8 bases. The length of the CDR3 is 14 residues. After removal of 6 bases from V and 2 bases from J, the junction contained 6 bases not matched to a gene. Germline lookup yields CDR1 MNHNS and CDR2 SASEGT. CDR3 DNA sequence: TGTGCCAGCAGCCGGACAGGGTCAGCCTACGAGCAGTACTTC. Amino acid sequence: CASSRTGSAYEQYF.

With respect to this clone: Additional DNA sequences in this sample encode the identical CDR3. The chain has TRBV2 and TRBJ2-1; 13 bases are a match to TRBD2. The ends lost 6 bases at V and 4 bases at J; junction bases unmatched: 9. The CDR3 extends over 17 amino acids. Germline lookup yields CDR1 SNHLY and CDR2 FYNNEI. CDR3: CASSYSGLAGVYNEQFF. The CDR3 DNA sequence: TGTGCCAGCAGCTACTCTGGACTAGCGGGGGTGTACAATGAGCAGTTCTTC. Filled out from reference TRBV2 and TRBJ2-1, the complete variable domain reads EPEVTQTPSHQVTQMGQEVILRCVPISNHLYFYWYRQILGQKVEFLVSFYNNEISEKSEIFDDQFSVERPDGSNFTLKIRSTKLEDSAMYFCASSYSGLAGVYNEQFFGPGTRLTVL.

This CDR3 is CASSMRVADTQYF. CDR3 DNA sequence: TGTGCCAGCAGCATGCGAGTCGCAGATACGCAGTATTTT. The chain uses TRBV5-4 and TRBJ2-3; no definite D call. The V end lost 4 bases, the J end lost 4 bases, and 10 bases lay between the germline ends. CDR1 is SGHNT, CDR2 YYREEE, per germline (reference sequence). The CDR3 is made up of 13 amino acids.

This chain connects TRBV19 to TRBJ1-4; 10 bases are shared with TRBD1. This CDR3 has 18 amino acids. The junction had 17 bases not matched to a gene; V was cut back by 5 bases and J by 8 bases. Germline lookup yields CDR1 LNHDA and CDR2 SQIVND (reference sequence). In DNA form, the CDR3 reads TGTGCCAGTAGTCCGACGACAGGGGGCGTTCGGTATGTCGAAAAACTGTTTTTT. It is translated as CASSPTTGGVRYVEKLFF.

The chain employs TRBV30 and TRBJ2-7; TRBD2 might be the D (5 bases). Germline V CDR1 and CDR2: GTSNPN, SVGIG (reference sequence). V was shortened by 2 bases and J by 7 bases, with 9 bases between the two germline ends. The CDR3 is made up of 11 amino acids. CDR3 residues: CAWSRSGEQYF. Here the CDR3 DNA reads TGTGCCTGGAGTAGATCGGGAGAGCAGTACTTC.

The chain couples TRBV2 to TRBJ2-3, with 13 bases aligning to TRBD2. Germline lookup yields CDR1 SNHLY and CDR2 FYNNEI. The CDR3 totals 19 residues. Trimming cost V 6 bases and J 4 bases; bases outside gene matches: 16. The CDR3 nucleotides are TGTGCCAGCAGCTTCCCCGGGACTAGCGGGATCGGAGGGCCAGATACGCAGTATTTT. This gives the protein CASSFPGTSGIGGPDTQYF.

The rearrangement joins TRBV2 to TRBJ2-2, with TRBD1 matching over 9 bases. V lost 8 bases and J lost 2; bases outside the gene matches: 12. CDR1 and CDR2 from the germline V gene are SNHLY and FYNNEI. The CDR3 loop spans 17 amino acids. The CDR3 region has the DNA TGTGCCAGCCAGGAGTTTTTGGGACAGGGTAACACCGGGGAGCTGTTTTTT. Translated: CASQEFLGQGNTGELFF.

The V call is TRBV7-9, the J call TRBJ1-3; unclear D gene. Germline CDR1 reads SEHNR; CDR2 reads FQNEAQ (reference sequence). With 7 bases removed from V and 0 bases from J, the gap between germline ends came to 4 bases. The CDR3 has 12 amino acids. The CDR3 spells CASMSSGNTIYF. In DNA, the CDR3 is TGTGCCAGCATGAGCTCTGGAAACACCATATATTTT.

The chain employs TRBV19 and TRBJ1-5; no definite D call. The CDR3 spans 14 residues. Trimming stripped 3 bases from V and 4 bases from J, with 10 bases between. Germline-derived CDR1 and CDR2 are LNHDA and SQIVND (reference sequence). In DNA form, the CDR3 reads TGTGCCAGTAGTATTTGGAGGGTTAATCAGCCCCAGCATTTT. It is translated as CASSIWRVNQPQHF. The full variable domain, completed using reference TRBV19 and TRBJ1-5, is DGGITQSPKYLFRKEGQNVTLSCEQNLNHDAMYWYRQDPGQGLRLIYYSQIVNDFQKGDIAEGYSVSREKKESFPLTVTSAQKNPTAFYLCASSIWRVNQPQHFGDGTRLSIL.

The CDR3 nucleotides read TGCAGCGTCCTGACAGGGGCAGGGAACACTGAAGCTTTCTTT. It translates to CSVLTGAGNTEAFF. The chain employs TRBV29-1 and TRBJ1-1; 8 positions match TRBD1. Germline lookup yields CDR1 SQVTM and CDR2 ANQGSEA. V lost 6 bases, J lost 1 base, and 7 bases stayed unmatched. This CDR3 is built from 14 residues. The variable domain in full, with the rest retrieved from reference TRBV29-1 and TRBJ1-1, is SAVISQKPSRDICQRGTSLTIQCQVDSQVTMMFWYRQQPGQSLTLIATANQGSEATYESGFVIDKFPISRPNLTFSTLTVSNMSPEDSSIYLCSVLTGAGNTEAFFGQGTRLTVV.

The chain carries TRBV9 and TRBJ1-1, with 10 bases lining up with TRBD1. CDR1 SGDLS and CDR2 YYNGEE come from the germline V gene. The CDR3 is made up of 15 amino acids. V shed 4 bases, J shed 7 bases, and the junction held 10 bases outside the gene matches. CDR3 in amino acids: CASSPRTGGTGEAFF. The CDR3 DNA reads as TGTGCCAGCAGCCCTCGGACAGGGGGAACCGGTGAAGCTTTCTTT.

The chain carries TRBV15 and TRBJ1-3; 7 positions match TRBD1. J was trimmed by 2 bases and V by 4 bases; bases with no gene match: 2. The CDR3 runs 14 residues. The germline CDR1 and CDR2 sequences are LNHNV and YYDKDF (reference sequence). CDR3 region: CATSKTGPGNTIYF. The CDR3 nucleotides read TGTGCCACCAGCAAGACAGGGCCTGGAAACACCATATATTTT.

The chain links TRBV11-3 to TRBJ1-2; 9 bases map to TRBD1. The CDR3 has 17 amino acids. The germline CDR1 and CDR2 sequences are SGHNT and YENEEA. V shed 5 bases, J shed 0 bases, and the junction held 10 bases outside the gene matches. Here the CDR3 DNA reads TGTGCCAGCAGCCCGGACAGGGGCGACCCGTCTAACTATGGCTACACCTTC. This codes for CASSPDRGDPSNYGYTF.

The chain joins TRBV2 to TRBJ1-1; D call uncertain. Trimming took off 6 bases at V and 4 bases at J, with 18 bases between the two ends. The CDR3 consists of 15 residues. Per the germline V gene, CDR1 is SNHLY and CDR2 is FYNNEI. CDR3 amino acids: CASSDTETFATEAFF. CDR3 DNA: TGTGCCAGCAGCGACACTGAGACATTCGCCACTGAAGCTTTCTTT.

This chain's CDR3 is CAWSVGTGKNYGYTF. For the CDR3, the DNA is TGTGCCTGGAGTGTAGGGACAGGGAAGAACTATGGCTACACCTTC. The chain carries TRBV30 and TRBJ1-2; 9 nucleotides agree with TRBD1. The ends lost 0 bases at V and 2 bases at J; junction bases unmatched: 4. The CDR3 runs 15 residues. The germline V gene has CDR1 GTSNPN and CDR2 SVGIG (reference sequence).

The V call is TRBV5-6, the J call TRBJ2-7; tentatively, D is TRBD2 (5 bases). Germline-derived CDR1 and CDR2 are SGHDT and YYEEEE. CDR3 length: 13 residues. V was clipped by 2 bases and J by 7 bases, with 13 bases between them. DNA for the CDR3: TGTGCCAGCAGCTTCTTAACTAGTGGAGAGCAGTACTTC. Its translation: CASSFLTSGEQYF.

This clone was seen a handful of times. The gene calls are TRBV6-1 and TRBJ1-2; D unclear. From germline, CDR1 is MNHNS and CDR2 SASEGT. V lost 4 bases, J lost 2 bases, and 8 bases lay in between. CDR3 length equals 13 residues. CDR3 protein: CASSADGNYGYTF. In nucleotides, the CDR3 is TGTGCCAGCAGTGCCGACGGGAACTATGGCTACACCTTC.

This chain connects TRBV7-9 to TRBJ1-1; TRBD1 agrees at 7 bases. Germline V lookup: CDR1 SEHNR, CDR2 FQNEAQ (reference sequence). CDR3 length: 16 residues. J was trimmed by 2 bases and V by 5 bases; bases with no gene match: 11. The CDR3: CASSPLPGQLNTEAFF. The CDR3 nucleotides are TGTGCCAGCAGCCCACTTCCGGGACAGCTCAACACTGAAGCTTTCTTT.

The chain joins TRBV19 to TRBJ2-3, with D maybe TRBD2 (5 bases). Deletions cut 7 bases from V and 2 bases from J, with 10 bases between. Germline V gives CDR1 LNHDA, CDR2 SQIVND (reference sequence). The CDR3 extends over 13 amino acids. Here the CDR3 reads CASNAGYTDTQYF. The CDR3 nucleotides are TGTGCCAGTAACGCGGGCTACACAGATACGCAGTATTTT.

This clone was found once. The CDR3 region is CASSFTMTDYEQYF. For the CDR3, the DNA is TGTGCCAGCAGCTTCACTATGACGGACTACGAGCAGTACTTC. The chain recombines TRBV7-8 with TRBJ2-7, with D hard to call. CDR1 and CDR2 from the germline V gene are SGHVS and FQNEAQ. V dropped 3 bases and J dropped 3 bases, with 12 bases sitting between them. There are 14 residues in the CDR3.

The chain employs TRBV14 and TRBJ1-1; D call uncertain. V lost 1 base to trimming and J lost 0 bases, with 12 bases between them. Germline values: CDR1 SGHDN, CDR2 FVKESK. The CDR3 spans 16 residues. CDR3 loop: CASSQAYAGMNTEAFF. Written as DNA, the CDR3 is TGTGCCAGCAGCCAAGCTTATGCAGGAATGAACACTGAAGCTTTCTTT.

This chain links TRBV27 with TRBJ2-7; TRBD1 matches at 7 bases. V was clipped by 6 bases and J by 0 bases; unmatched bases: 5. This CDR3 spans 14 amino acids. In germline, CDR1 is MNHEY, CDR2 SMNVEV (reference sequence). The CDR3 nucleotides read TGTGCCAGCAGAACAGGGGTAAGCTCCTACGAGCAGTACTTC. Amino acid sequence: CASRTGVSSYEQYF.

This chain uses TRBV5-1 with TRBJ2-5; no clear D gene. CDR1 is SGHRS and CDR2 is YFSETQ in the germline V gene. The CDR3 has 14 amino acids. The V end was cut by 0 bases, the J end by 4 bases, with 10 bases between. The CDR3 DNA reads as TGCGCCAGCAGCTTGGCCCCGGGTCGAGAGACCCAGTACTTC. It encodes CASSLAPGRETQYF.